Listed here are 21 T cell receptor beta chains from one sample, sequenced in a study of human T cells and chemical hapten exposure. Time point noted: pre-sensitization, week 0. The treatment is: therapeutic diphenylcyclopropenone sensitization with weekly scalp DPC. MiXCR, applied by TCRdb to the RACE reads, yields one record per CDR3 protein. Of approximately 400,000 distinct CDR3 sequences listed, 4.5% to 5.5% were seen once; the top ten hold around 2.6%. The input for sequencing was whole blood, taken in connection with sensitization to the hapten diphenylcyclopropenone (DPC). The receptors were sampled from a woman aged 45 to 65 with alopecia areata. Some clones in this sample may be carry-over from other donors' samples.

This clonotype was detected only a few times. The chain carries TRBV29-1 and TRBJ2-6; no reliable D call. Germline V gives CDR1 SQVTM, CDR2 ANQGSEA. The CDR3 is 13 residues long. Trimming removed 7 bases at V and 0 bases at J, with 7 bases between. The CDR3 loop reads CSDTDSGANVLTF. CDR3 DNA sequence: TGCAGCGATACAGACTCTGGGGCCAACGTCCTGACTTTC.

The chain employs TRBV3-1 and TRBJ1-1; 8 bases align to TRBD1. There are 17 residues in the CDR3. Trimming at V came to 1 base and at J to 0 bases, leaving 7 bases not matched to a gene. From germline, CDR1 is LGHDT and CDR2 YNNKEL (reference sequence). The CDR3 here is CASSQGRTGTMNTEAFF. Here the CDR3 DNA reads TGTGCCAGCAGCCAAGGGAGGACAGGGACGATGAACACTGAAGCTTTCTTT.

This clonotype has a count of ten or more. The CDR3 is CASSKGPNQPQHF. The CDR3 DNA is TGTGCCAGCAGTAAGGGGCCGAATCAGCCCCAGCATTTT. The V call is TRBV12-3 or TRBV12-4, the J call TRBJ1-5; D might be TRBD1 (5 bases). The CDR3 length is 13 residues. The V and J ends lost 5 bases and 4 bases respectively, with 9 bases between them.

This clonotype was detected ten times or more. The chain uses TRBV5-1 and TRBJ2-3; 11 bases map to TRBD2. J gave up 2 bases and V 4 bases, and 6 bases lay outside the gene matches. The CDR3 is 16 amino acids. The germline gives CDR1 SGHRS, CDR2 YFSETQ. The CDR3 bases are TGCGCCAGCAGCGCACTAGCGGGAGTCCCCACAGATACGCAGTATTTT. Its protein product is CASSALAGVPTDTQYF.

The CDR3 protein is CASSSPGQGSEGYTF. Here the CDR3 DNA reads TGTGCCAGCAGTTCCCCCGGCCAGGGCAGTGAGGGCTACACCTTC. The chain carries TRBV12-3 or TRBV12-4 and TRBJ1-2, with a weak D call TRBD1 (5 bases). The length of the CDR3 is 15 residues. The V and J ends lost 4 bases and 8 bases respectively, with 20 bases between them.

Note on this clonotype: One base away lies a much larger clone, so this may be a sequencing read error. This chain uses TRBV29-1 with TRBJ2-5; maybe TRBD1 (6 bases). Trimming removed 6 bases from V and 5 bases from J, with 16 bases in between. CDR3 length: 13 residues. Per the germline V gene, CDR1 is SQVTM and CDR2 is ANQGSEA. CDR3 nucleotide sequence: TGCAGCGTCCGAGAGGGGGTTCCGGAGACCCAGTACTTC. Translating gives CSVREGVPETQYF.

This chain joins TRBV29-1 and TRBJ2-1; 9 bases map to TRBD2. Germline CDR1 reads SQVTM; CDR2 reads ANQGSEA. V shed 2 bases, J shed 4 bases, and the junction held 3 bases outside the gene matches. The CDR3 has 14 amino acids. CDR3 sequence reads: CSVEPTSGYNEQFF. CDR3 DNA sequence: TGCAGCGTTGAACCTACTAGCGGGTACAATGAGCAGTTCTTC.

The gene calls are TRBV29-1 and TRBJ2-1; D is uncertain. Germline CDR1 is SQVTM and CDR2 is ANQGSEA. The length of the CDR3 is 15 residues. V gave up 4 bases and J gave up 9 bases, with 22 bases separating them. Here the CDR3 reads CSVGKTLGFYFEQFF. The CDR3 DNA reads TGCAGCGTTGGAAAGACATTAGGGTTTTATTTTGAGCAGTTCTTC.

This clonotype was counted between two and nine times. The V gene is TRBV19, the J gene TRBJ1-1; 7 positions agree with TRBD1. This CDR3 comprises 14 residues. Germline lookup yields CDR1 LNHDA and CDR2 SQIVND (reference sequence). The V gene end was trimmed by 5 bases and the J gene end by 3 bases; junction bases not matched to a gene: 6. CDR3 coding DNA: TGTGCCAGTAGTGCTCATACAGGGGACACTGAAGCTTTCTTT. Its translation: CASSAHTGDTEAFF.

Ten or more counts support this clonotype. V gene TRBV5-4 combines with J gene TRBJ2-7, with 14 bases matching TRBD2. The CDR3 runs to 19 residues. Trimming removed 2 bases from V and 3 bases from J; junction bases left unmatched: 13. Germline lookup yields CDR1 SGHNT and CDR2 YYREEE (reference sequence). The CDR3 region is CASSLGVTSGGANVYEQYF. The CDR3 DNA reads TGTGCCAGCAGCTTAGGTGTGACTAGCGGGGGGGCTAACGTCTACGAGCAGTACTTC.

This clonotype was picked up many times. The chain carries TRBV29-1 and TRBJ1-2; a possible D gene is TRBD1 (6 bases). V lost 0 bases and J 7 bases, leaving 12 bases between the germline ends. The CDR3 has 13 residues. Germline CDR1 is SQVTM and CDR2 is ANQGSEA. The CDR3 region is CSVEEGAHFGYTF. The CDR3 DNA reads TGCAGCGTTGAAGAGGGGGCCCACTTTGGCTACACCTTC.

This clonotype showed up many times. The chain has TRBV6-5 and TRBJ2-1; D possibly corresponds to TRBD1 (6 bases). V was cut by 5 bases and J by 10 bases, with 18 bases left in between. Germline-derived CDR1 and CDR2 are MNHEY and SVGAGI. CDR3 length equals 14 residues. The CDR3 region has the DNA TGTGCCAGCAGTCCTCGAGGGGGTGGCGGGGAGCAGTTCTTC. Residues: CASSPRGGGGEQFF.

This clonotype was found many times. The chain employs TRBV29-1 and TRBJ1-2; D call uncertain. The CDR3 contains 11 residues. V was clipped by 4 bases and J by 2 bases, with 5 bases between them. Germline loops: CDR1 SQVTM, CDR2 ANQGSEA. Here the CDR3 reads CSVVENYGYTF. CDR3 DNA: TGCAGCGTTGTAGAAAACTATGGCTACACCTTC.

This clonotype was seen only a few times. The rearrangement joins TRBV7-2 to TRBJ1-1; D remains ambiguous. This CDR3 comprises 15 residues. V shed 1 base and J shed 1 base, with 10 bases lying between them. Germline V gene data show CDR1 as SGHTA and CDR2 as FQGNSA. The CDR3 protein is CASSLVGRKNTEAFF. CDR3 bases: TGTGCCAGCAGCTTAGTGGGCAGGAAGAACACTGAAGCTTTCTTT.

This clonotype has a count of ten or more. This chain joins TRBV6-2 or TRBV6-3 and TRBJ2-7; D may be TRBD1 or TRBD2 (5 bases each). V was pared by 3 bases and J by 4 bases, with 13 bases between. Germline CDR1 MNHEY, CDR2 SVGEGT. The length of the CDR3 is 14 residues. The CDR3 DNA sequence: TGTGCCAGCAGTTATCGGGACCTGGGGTACGAGCAGTACTTC. Amino acids: CASSYRDLGYEQYF.

V usage is TRBV4-1 and J usage is TRBJ2-3, with a tentative D call TRBD2 (7 bases). This CDR3 spans 15 amino acids. V dropped 3 bases and J dropped 5 bases, with 15 bases sitting between them. Germline CDR1 reads MGHRA; CDR2 reads YSYEKL. The CDR3 sequence is CASSHEGGRGDTQYF. As DNA, the CDR3 is TGCGCCAGCAGCCACGAGGGGGGGAGGGGAGATACGCAGTATTTT.

Only a few counts were recorded for this clonotype. The chain links TRBV27 to TRBJ2-7; 8 nucleotides match TRBD2. Germline loops: CDR1 MNHEY, CDR2 SMNVEV (reference sequence). The CDR3 has 14 residues. V lost 6 bases to trimming and J lost 1 base; unmatched junction nucleotides: 5. CDR3 region: CASRIAGPSYEQYF. The CDR3 region has the DNA TGTGCCAGCAGGATAGCGGGACCATCCTACGAGCAGTACTTC.

This clonotype was recorded a few times. This chain links TRBV18 with TRBJ1-5; 7 bases are a match to TRBD1. The germline gives CDR1 KGHSH, CDR2 LQKENI. After removal of 4 bases from V and 1 base from J, the junction contained 4 bases not matched to a gene. The CDR3 extends over 15 amino acids. This CDR3 reads CASSRQGASNQPQHF. The CDR3 DNA reads TGTGCCAGCTCACGACAGGGTGCAAGCAATCAGCCCCAGCATTTT.

This clonotype was seen at least ten times. V and J are TRBV2 and TRBJ2-1; TRBD2 matches 15 bases. V trimming: 2 bases; J trimming: 5 bases; junction bases outside the gene matches: 1. The CDR3 has 16 residues. Germline lookup yields CDR1 SNHLY and CDR2 FYNNEI. CDR3 sequence reads: CASSERTSGGDNEQFF. CDR3 DNA sequence: TGTGCCAGCAGTGAACGGACTAGCGGGGGGGACAATGAGCAGTTCTTC.

This clonotype was seen repeatedly, ten times or more. This chain joins TRBV18 and TRBJ1-5; 11 bases map to TRBD1. V lost 5 bases and J lost 7; bases outside the gene matches: 4. Germline assignment: CDR1 KGHSH and CDR2 LQKENI. The CDR3 sequence is 14 residues long. The CDR3 sequence is CASSAGTGGQPQHF. CDR3 DNA sequence: TGTGCCAGCTCAGCCGGGACAGGGGGACAGCCCCAGCATTTT.

A few counts support this clonotype. J is TRBJ2-5 and V is TRBV7-2, with D perhaps TRBD2 (5 bases). This CDR3 is 14 amino acids long. The germline V gene has CDR1 SGHTA and CDR2 FQGNSA. V lost 2 bases to trimming and J lost 3 bases, with 10 bases between them. The CDR3 nucleotides are TGTGCCAGCAGCTTATCGAGGGATGAAGAGACCCAGTACTTC. Its protein product is CASSLSRDEETQYF.